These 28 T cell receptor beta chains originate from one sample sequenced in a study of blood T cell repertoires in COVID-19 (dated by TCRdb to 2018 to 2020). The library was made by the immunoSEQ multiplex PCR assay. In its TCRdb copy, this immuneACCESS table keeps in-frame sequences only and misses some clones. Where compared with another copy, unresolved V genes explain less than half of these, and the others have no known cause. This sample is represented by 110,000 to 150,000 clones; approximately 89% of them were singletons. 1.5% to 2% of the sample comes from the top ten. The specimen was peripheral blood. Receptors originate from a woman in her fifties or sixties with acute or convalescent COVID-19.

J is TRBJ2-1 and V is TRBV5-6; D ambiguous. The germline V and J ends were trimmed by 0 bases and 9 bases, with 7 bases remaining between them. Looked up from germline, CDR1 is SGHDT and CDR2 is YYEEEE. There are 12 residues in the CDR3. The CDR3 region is CASSLGVAEQFF. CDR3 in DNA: TGTGCCAGCAGCTTGGGGGTAGCTGAGCAGTTCTTC.

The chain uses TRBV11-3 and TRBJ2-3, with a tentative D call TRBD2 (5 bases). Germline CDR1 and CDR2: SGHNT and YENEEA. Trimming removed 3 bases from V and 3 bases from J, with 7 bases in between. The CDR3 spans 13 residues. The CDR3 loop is CASSFGLTDTQYF. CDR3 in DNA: TGTGCCAGCAGCTTCGGACTTACAGATACGCAGTATTTT. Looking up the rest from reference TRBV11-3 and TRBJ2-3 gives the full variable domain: EAGVVQSPRYKIIEKKQPVAFWCNPISGHNTLYWYLQNLGQGPELLIRYENEEAVDDSQLPKDRFSAERLKGVDSTLKIQPAELGDSAVYLCASSFGLTDTQYFGPGTRLTVL.

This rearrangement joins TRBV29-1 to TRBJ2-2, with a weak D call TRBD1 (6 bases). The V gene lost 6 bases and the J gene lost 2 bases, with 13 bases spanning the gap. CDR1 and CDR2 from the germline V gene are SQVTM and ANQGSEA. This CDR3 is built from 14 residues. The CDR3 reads CSVEGQLNTGELFF. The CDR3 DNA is TGCAGCGTCGAGGGACAATTAAACACCGGGGAGCTGTTTTTT.

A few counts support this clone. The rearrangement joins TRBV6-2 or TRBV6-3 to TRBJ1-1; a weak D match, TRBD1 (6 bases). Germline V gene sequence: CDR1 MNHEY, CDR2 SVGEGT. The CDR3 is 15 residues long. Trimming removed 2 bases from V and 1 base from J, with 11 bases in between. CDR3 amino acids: CASSYGTLPNTEAFF. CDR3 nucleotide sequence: TGTGCCAGCAGTTACGGGACATTGCCGAACACTGAAGCTTTCTTT.

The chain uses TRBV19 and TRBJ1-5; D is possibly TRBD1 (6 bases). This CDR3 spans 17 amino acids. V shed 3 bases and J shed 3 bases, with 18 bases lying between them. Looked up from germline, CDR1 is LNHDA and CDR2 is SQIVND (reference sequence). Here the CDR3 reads CASSMSGGTGSNQPQHF. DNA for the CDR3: TGTGCCAGTAGTATGTCGGGAGGTACAGGGTCCAATCAGCCCCAGCATTTT.

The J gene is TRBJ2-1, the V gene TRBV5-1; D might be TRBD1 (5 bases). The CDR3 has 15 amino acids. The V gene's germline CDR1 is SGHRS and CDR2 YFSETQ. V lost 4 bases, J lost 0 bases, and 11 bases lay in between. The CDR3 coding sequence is TGCGCCAGCAGCCCCGGACACAGCTCCTACAATGAGCAGTTCTTC. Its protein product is CASSPGHSSYNEQFF.

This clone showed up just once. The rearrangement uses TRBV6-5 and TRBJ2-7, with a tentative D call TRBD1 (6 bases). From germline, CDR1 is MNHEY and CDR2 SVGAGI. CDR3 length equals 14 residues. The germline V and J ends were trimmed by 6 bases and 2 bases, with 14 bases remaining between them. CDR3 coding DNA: TGTGCCAGCAGCCCACTGACAGGAACCTACGAGCAGTACTTC. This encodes CASSPLTGTYEQYF.

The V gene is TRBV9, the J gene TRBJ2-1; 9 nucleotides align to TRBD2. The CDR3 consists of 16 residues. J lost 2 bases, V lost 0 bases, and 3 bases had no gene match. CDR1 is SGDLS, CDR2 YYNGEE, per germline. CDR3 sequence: CASSVEGLAAYNEQFF. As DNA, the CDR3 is TGTGCCAGCAGCGTAGAGGGACTAGCTGCCTACAATGAGCAGTTCTTC.

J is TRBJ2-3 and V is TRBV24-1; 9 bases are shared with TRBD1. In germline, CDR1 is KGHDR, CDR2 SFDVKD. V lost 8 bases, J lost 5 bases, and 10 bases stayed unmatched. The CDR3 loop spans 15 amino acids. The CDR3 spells CATMWATGGLDTQYF. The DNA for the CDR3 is TGTGCCACCATGTGGGCCACAGGGGGCTTAGATACGCAGTATTTT.

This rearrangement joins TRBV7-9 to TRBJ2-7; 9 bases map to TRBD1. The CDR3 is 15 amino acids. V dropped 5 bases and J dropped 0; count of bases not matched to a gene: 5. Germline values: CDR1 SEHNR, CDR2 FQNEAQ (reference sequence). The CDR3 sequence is CASSRTGVLSYEQYF. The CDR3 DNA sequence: TGTGCCAGCAGCCGGACAGGGGTCCTCTCCTACGAGCAGTACTTC.

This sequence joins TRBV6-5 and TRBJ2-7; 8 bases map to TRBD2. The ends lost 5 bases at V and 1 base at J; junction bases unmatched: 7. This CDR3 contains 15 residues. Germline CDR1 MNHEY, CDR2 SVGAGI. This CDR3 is CASSKARGGSYEQYF. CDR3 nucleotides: TGTGCCAGCAGTAAGGCCCGGGGGGGGTCCTACGAGCAGTACTTC.

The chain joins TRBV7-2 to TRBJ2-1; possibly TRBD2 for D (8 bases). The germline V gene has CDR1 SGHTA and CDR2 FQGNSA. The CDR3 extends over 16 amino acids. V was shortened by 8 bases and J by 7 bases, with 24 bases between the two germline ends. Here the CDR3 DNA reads TGTGCCAGCCCCAGGGGGGGCGGGAGGCGGGGGAATGAGCAGTTCTTC. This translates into CASPRGGGRRGNEQFF.

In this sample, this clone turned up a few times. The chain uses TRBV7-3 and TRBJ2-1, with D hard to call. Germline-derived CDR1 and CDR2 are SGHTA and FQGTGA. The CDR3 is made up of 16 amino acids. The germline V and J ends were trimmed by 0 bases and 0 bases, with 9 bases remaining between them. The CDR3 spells CASSLTAQPSYNEQFF. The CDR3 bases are TGTGCCAGCAGCTTAACAGCTCAACCCTCCTACAATGAGCAGTTCTTC.

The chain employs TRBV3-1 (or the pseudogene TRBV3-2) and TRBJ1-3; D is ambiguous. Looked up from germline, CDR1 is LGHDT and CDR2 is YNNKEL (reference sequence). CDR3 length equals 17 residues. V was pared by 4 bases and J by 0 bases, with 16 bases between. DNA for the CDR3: TGTGCCAGCAGCCCCGCTGAGAGTTATCACTCTGGAAACACCATATATTTT. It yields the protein CASSPAESYHSGNTIYF.

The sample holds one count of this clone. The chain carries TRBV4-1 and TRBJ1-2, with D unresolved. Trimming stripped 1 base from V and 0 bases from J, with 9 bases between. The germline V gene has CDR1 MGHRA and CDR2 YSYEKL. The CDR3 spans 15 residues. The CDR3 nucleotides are TGCGCCAGCAGCCAAGTCCAGGTTTCTAACTATGGCTACACCTTC. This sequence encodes CASSQVQVSNYGYTF.

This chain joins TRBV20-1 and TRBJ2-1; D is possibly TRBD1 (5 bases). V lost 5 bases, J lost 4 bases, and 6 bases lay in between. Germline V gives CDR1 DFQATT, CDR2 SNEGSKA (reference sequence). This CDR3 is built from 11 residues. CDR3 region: CSAGQYNEQFF. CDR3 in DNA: TGCAGTGCTGGACAATACAATGAGCAGTTCTTC.

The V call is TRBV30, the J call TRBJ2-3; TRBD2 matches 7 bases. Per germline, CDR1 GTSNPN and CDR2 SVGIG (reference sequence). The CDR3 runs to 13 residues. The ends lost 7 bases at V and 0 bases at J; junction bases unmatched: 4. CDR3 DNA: TGTGCCTCTGGGGGGGGTAGCACAGATACGCAGTATTTT. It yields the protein CASGGGSTDTQYF.

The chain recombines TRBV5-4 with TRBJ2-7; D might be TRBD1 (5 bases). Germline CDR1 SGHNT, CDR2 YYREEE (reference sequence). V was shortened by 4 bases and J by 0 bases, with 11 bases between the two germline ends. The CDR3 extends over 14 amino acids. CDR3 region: CASSEDTFSYEQYF. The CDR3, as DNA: TGTGCCAGCAGCGAGGACACGTTCTCCTACGAGCAGTACTTC.

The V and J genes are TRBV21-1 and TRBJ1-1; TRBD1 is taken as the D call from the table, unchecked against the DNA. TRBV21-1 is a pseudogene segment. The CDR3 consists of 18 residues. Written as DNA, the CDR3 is TGTGCCAGCAACGAAATTCAAAGGAGACAGGGTATGAACACTGAAGCTTTCTTT. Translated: CASNEIQRRQGMNTEAFF.

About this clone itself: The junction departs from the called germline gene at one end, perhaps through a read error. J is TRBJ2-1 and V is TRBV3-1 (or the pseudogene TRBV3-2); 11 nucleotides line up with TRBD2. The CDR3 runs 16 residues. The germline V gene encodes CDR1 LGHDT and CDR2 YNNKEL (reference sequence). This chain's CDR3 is CASSRGSGRAYDEQFF. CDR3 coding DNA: TGTGCCAGCAGCCGCGGTAGCGGGAGGGCCTACGATGAGCAGTTCTTC.

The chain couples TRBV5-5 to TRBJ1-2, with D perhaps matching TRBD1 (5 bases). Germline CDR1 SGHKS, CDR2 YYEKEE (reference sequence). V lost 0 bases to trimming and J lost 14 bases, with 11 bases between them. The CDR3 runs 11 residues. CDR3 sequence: CASSLGQTGTF. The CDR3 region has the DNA TGTGCCAGCAGCTTGGGACAGACTGGGACCTTC.

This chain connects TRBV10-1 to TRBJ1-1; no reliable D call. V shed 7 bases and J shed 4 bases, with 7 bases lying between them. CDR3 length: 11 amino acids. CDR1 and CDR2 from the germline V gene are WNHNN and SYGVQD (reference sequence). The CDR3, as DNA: TGCGCCAGCACCAGTTGCACTGAAGCTTTCTTT. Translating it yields CASTSCTEAFF.

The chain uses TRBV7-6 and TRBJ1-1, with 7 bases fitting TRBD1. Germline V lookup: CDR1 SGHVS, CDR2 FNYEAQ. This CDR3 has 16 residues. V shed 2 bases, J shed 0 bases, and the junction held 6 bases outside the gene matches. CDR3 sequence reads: CASSLRQGTVNTEAFF. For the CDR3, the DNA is TGTGCCAGCAGCTTAAGACAGGGAACGGTGAACACTGAAGCTTTCTTT.

This CDR3 is CASSLTNQETQYF. CDR3 nucleotides: TGTGCCAGCAGCTTAACTAATCAAGAGACCCAGTACTTC. The gene calls are TRBV7-3 and TRBJ2-5, with D unresolved. Germline loops: CDR1 SGHTA, CDR2 FQGTGA. This CDR3 has 13 residues. With 0 bases removed from V and 2 bases from J, the gap between germline ends came to 4 bases. Looking up the rest from reference TRBV7-3 and TRBJ2-5 gives the full variable domain: GAGVSQTPSNKVTEKGKYVELRCDPISGHTALYWYRQSLGQGPEFLIYFQGTGAADDSGLPNDRFFAVRPEGSVSTLKIQRTERGDSAVYLCASSLTNQETQYFGPGTRLLVL.

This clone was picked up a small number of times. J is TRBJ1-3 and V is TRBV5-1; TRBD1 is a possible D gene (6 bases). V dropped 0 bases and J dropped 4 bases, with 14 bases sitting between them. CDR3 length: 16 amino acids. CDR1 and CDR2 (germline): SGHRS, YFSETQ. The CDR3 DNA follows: TGCGCCAGCAGCTTGGCCGGGAGGGGGACGGGAAACACCATATATTTT. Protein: CASSLAGRGTGNTIYF.

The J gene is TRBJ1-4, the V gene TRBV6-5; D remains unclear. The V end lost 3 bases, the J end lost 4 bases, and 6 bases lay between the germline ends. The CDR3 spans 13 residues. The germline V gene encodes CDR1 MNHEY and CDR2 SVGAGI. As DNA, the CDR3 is TGTGCCAGCAGTTATGCTAGTAATGAAAAACTGTTTTTT. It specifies CASSYASNEKLFF.

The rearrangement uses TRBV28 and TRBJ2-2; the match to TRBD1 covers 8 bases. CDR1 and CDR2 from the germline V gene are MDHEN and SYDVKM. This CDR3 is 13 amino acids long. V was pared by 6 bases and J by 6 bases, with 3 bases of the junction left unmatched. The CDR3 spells CASREQGAGELFF. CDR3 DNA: TGTGCCAGCAGAGAACAGGGGGCCGGGGAGCTGTTTTTT.

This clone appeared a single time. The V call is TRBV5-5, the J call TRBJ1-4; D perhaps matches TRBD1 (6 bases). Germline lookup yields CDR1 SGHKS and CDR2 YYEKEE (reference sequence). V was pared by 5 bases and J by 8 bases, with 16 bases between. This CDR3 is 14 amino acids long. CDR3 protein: CASSQMDSYEKLFF. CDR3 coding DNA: TGTGCCAGCAGTCAAATGGACAGTTACGAAAAACTGTTTTTT.